The TCR beta chain described here comes from a study of blood T cells in healthy people across ages. The second PCR ran roughly 6 to 11 cycles with a sample-barcoded 5' primer and J-beta primers. MiXCR, applied by TCRdb to the 5' RACE reads, yields one record per CDR3 protein. The sample includes 800,000 to 900,000 distinct CDR3 sequences, 55% to 65% of them seen just once. Germline-derived CDR1 and CDR2 are LGHNA and YNFKEQ. Trimming left V 0 bases short and J 2 bases short, with 19 bases between. CDR3 length equals 18 residues. This receptor was identified in a man aged 25-40 years in good health. Sequencing was performed on blood. The rearrangement links TRBV4-2 to TRBJ1-2; D possibly corresponds to TRBD1 (5 bases). The CDR3 coding sequence is TGTGCCAGCAGCCAAGATCCCGCTAATGGGGGGAGGAACTATGGCTACACCTTC. Protein: CASSQDPANGGRNYGYTF.